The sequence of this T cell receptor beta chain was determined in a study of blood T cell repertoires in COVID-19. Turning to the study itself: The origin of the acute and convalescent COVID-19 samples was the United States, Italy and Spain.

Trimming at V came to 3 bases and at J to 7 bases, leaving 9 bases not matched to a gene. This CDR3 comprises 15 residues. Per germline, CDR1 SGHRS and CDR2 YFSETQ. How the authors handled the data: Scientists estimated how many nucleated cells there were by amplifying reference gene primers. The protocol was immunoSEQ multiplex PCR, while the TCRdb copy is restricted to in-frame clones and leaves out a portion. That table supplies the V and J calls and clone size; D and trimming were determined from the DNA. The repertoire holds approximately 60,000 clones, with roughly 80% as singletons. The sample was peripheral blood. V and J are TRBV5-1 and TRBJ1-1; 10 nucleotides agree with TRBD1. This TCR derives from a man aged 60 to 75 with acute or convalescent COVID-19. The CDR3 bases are TGCGCCAGCAGCTACTCGGGACAGGGGTTTAATGAAGCTTTCTTT. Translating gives CASSYSGQGFNEAFF.